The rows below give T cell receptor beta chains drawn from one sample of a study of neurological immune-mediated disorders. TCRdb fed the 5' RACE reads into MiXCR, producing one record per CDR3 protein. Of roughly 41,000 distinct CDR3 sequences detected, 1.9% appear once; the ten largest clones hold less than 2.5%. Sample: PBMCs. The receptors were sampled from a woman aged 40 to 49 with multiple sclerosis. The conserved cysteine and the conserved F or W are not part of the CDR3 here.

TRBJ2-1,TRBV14,ASSRKVTGGYNEQF
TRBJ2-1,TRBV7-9,ASSSYGTSGGGRYNEQF
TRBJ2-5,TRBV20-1,SARERTGAQETQY
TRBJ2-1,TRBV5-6,ASSSTRRLGNEQF
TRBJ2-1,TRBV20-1,SARDWAEQF
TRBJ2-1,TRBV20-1,SAETSGDRYNEQF
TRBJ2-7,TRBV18,ASSPAGGSYEQY
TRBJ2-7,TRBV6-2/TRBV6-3,ASSSTAQSYEQY
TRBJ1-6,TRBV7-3,ASSLKQGDNSPLH
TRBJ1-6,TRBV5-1,ASSLVGESPLH
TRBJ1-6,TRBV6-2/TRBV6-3,ASSPGQGVRALH
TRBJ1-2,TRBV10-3,AIRGQGSYGYT
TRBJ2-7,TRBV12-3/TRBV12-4,ASSPTSGASYEQY
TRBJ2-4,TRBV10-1,ASSESGWGNIQY
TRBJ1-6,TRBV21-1,ASSERDLKLRSPLH
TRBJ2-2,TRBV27,ASSLGLNTGELF
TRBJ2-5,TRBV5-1,ASSVSGGGETQY
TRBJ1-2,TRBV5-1,ASSLDRTGGYT
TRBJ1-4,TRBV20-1,SASRGGNEKLF
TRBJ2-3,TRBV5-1,ASSSGSGGSTDTQY
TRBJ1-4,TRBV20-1,SARDGTDEKLF
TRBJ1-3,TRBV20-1,SARGGVLAGNTIY
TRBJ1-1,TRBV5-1,ASSLQGATEAF
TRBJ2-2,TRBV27,ASSYSKGGELF
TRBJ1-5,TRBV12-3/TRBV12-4,ASSLVEGGGNQPQH
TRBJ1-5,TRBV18,ASSPDQYQPQH
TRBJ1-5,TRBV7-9,ASSSGSLGGNQPQH
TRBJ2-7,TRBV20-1,SAATMGEQY
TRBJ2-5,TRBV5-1,ASSFQGDGETQY
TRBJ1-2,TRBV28,ASSFHGQVYGYT
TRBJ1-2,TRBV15,ATSRQGYYGYT
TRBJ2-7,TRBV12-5,ASGSAYEQY
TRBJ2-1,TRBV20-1,SANSGTSGARNEQF
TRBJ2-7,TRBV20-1,SAEGQIFYEQY
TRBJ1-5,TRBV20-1,SARDNKGPQH
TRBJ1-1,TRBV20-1,SAREVSGRDTEAF
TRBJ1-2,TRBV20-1,SAPDPGGYGYT
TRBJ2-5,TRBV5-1,ASSFYRAEETQY
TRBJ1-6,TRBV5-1,ASSLTGDNSPLH
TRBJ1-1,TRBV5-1,ASSLAQTNTEAF
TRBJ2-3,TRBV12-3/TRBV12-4,ASQQGTVRQY
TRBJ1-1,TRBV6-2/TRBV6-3,ASRRTPASNTEAF
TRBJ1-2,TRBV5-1,ASSPSIQNYGYT
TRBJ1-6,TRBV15,ATSRGSSPLH
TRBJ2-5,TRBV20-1,SARGRQRQETQY
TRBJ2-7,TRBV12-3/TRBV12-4,ASSRTGGYEQY
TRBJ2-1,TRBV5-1,ASSPGGSIYNEQF
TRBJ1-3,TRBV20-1,SARRGRGNTIY
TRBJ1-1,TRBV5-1,ASSLAGRGVEAF
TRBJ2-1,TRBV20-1,SAKLAGGYNEQF
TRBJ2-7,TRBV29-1,SVEGLNQREQY
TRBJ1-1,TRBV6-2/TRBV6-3,ASSEPRGYAF
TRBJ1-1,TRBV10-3,AIRGTGMNTEAF
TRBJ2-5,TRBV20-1,SAPGQGIETQY
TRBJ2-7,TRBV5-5,ASSERTGMNEQY
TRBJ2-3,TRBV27,ASFGGRPSADTQY
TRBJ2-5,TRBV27,ASSLVAGGAETQY
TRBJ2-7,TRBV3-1,ASSPRDKPYEQY
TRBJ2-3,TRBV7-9,ASSLVRVGGKDTQY